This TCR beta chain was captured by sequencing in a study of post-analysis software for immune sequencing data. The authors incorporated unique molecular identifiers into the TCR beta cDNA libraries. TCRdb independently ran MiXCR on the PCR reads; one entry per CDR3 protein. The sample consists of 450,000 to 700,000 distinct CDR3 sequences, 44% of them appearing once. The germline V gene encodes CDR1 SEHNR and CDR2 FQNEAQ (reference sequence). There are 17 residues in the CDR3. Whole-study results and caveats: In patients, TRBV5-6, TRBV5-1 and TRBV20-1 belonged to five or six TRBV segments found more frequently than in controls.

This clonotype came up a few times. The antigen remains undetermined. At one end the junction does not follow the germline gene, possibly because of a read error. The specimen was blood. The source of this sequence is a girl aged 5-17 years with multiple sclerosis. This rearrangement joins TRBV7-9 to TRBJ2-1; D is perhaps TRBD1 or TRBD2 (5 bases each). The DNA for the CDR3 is TGTGCCAGCAGCTTGCCCCCGGGACCGAGCTCCTACAGTGAGCAGTTCTTC. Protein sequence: CASSLPPGPSSYSEQFF.